Listed here is a single TCR beta chain. The data originate from a study of cytomegalovirus exposure and HLA in healthy donors. The CDR3 consists of 15 residues. Germline V gene data show CDR1 as SGHRS and CDR2 as YFSETQ. Trimming took 4 bases from V and 5 from J; bases not matched to a gene: 10. PCR employed 60 Vbeta and 13 Jbeta primers. Data came from immunoSEQ multiplex PCR; TCRdb stores just in-frame clones and leaves some out. The table shows approximately 140,000 clones, with around 59% occurring only once. The chain carries TRBV5-1 and TRBJ2-7, with 9 bases that match TRBD1. Source material: PBMCs. This receptor was identified in a male donor in good health and CMV-seronegative. CDR3 in amino acids: CASSQYGTGMNEQYF. The CDR3 nucleotides read TGCGCCAGCAGCCAATACGGGACAGGGATGAACGAGCAGTACTTC.